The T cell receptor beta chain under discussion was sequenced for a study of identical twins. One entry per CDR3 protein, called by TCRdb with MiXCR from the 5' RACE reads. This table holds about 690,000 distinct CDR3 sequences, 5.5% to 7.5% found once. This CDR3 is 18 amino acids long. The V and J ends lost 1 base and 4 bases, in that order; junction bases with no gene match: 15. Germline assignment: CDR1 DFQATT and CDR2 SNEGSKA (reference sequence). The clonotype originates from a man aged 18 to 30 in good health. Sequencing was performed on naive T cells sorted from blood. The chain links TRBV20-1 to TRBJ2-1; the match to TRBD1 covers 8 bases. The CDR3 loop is CSARGGPPGTGRYNEQFF. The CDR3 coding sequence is TGCAGTGCTAGAGGGGGCCCTCCCGGGACAGGTAGATACAATGAGCAGTTCTTC.